This T cell receptor beta chain is from a study of PD-1 blockade in classical Hodgkin lymphoma. Findings and caveats of the study: Complete responders showed a baseline diversity that resembled the diversity of newly diagnosed patients. Reports described newly diagnosed patients as having lower baseline TCR diversity than healthy donors.

Profiled with immunoSEQ multiplex PCR; TCRdb holds only in-frame clones, not every one. The table has under 8,500 clones, more than 75% seen once. From germline, CDR1 is WSHSY and CDR2 SAAADI. This CDR3 region has 15 residues. The V segment lost 2 bases and the J segment 5 bases; nucleotides outside the gene matches: 3. This sample's time point: cycle 4 day 1 (C4D1), after 6 weeks of nivolumab. Each patient experienced a relapse that followed autologous stem cell transplantation, and brentuximab vedotin exposure varied. Magnetic negative selection purified CD4+ T cells from thawed PBMCs. As concerns this clone: The antigen remains unidentified.

The sample in question was CD4+ T cells from blood, obtained before the fourth cycle of nivolumab. The TCR was taken from a human donor with classical Hodgkin lymphoma. This chain connects TRBV10-2 to TRBJ2-3; TRBD1 matches at 11 bases. Here the CDR3 reads CASSERTGGRDTQYF. The DNA for the CDR3 is TGCGCCAGCAGTGAGAGGACAGGGGGCAGAGATACGCAGTATTTT.